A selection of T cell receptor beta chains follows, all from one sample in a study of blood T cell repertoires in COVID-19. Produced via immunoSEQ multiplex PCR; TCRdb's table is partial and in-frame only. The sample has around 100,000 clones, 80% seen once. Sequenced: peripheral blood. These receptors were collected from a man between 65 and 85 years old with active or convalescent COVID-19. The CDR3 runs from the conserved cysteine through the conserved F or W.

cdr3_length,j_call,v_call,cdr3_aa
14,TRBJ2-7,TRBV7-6,CASSLQGRGYEQYF
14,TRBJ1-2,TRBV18,CASSPGTGFYGYTF
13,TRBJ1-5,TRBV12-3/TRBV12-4,CASSRTGHQPQHF
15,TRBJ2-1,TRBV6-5,CASSSDFNSYNEQFF
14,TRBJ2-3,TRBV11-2,CASSDRASTDTQYF
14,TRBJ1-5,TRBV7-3,CASSPGGRGQPQHF
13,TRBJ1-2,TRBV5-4,CASSLKGFGGYTF
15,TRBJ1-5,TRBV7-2,CASSPGTGARLAQHF
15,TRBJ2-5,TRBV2,CASNQGLAGIETQYF
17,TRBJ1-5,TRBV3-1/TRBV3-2,CASSQESARGTNQPQHF
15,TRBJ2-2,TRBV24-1,CATSDPGRGAGELFF
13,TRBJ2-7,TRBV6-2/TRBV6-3,CASSSGIGYEQYF
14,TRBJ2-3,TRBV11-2,CASSHSLSTDTQYF
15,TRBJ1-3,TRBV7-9,CASSPQGASGNTIYF
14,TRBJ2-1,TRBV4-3,CASSQGAWEGEQFF
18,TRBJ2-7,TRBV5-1,CASSFRSHLAGVLYEQYF
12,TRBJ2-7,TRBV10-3,CAIRTGQYEQYF
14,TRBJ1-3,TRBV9,CASSATGAGNTIYF
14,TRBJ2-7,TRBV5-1,CASSDGRDTYEQYF
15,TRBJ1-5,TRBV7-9,CASSSTGAVAQPQHF
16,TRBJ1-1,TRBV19,CASSIVGGTGATEAFF
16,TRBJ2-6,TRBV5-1,CASSLNTGERANVLTF
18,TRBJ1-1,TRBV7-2,CASSHPAGTGELNTEAFF
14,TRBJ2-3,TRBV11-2,CASSLRQLTDTQYF
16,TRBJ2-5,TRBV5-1,CASSFGLAGGRETQYF
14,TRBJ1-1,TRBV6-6,CASSLDGGNTEAFF
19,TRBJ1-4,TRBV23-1,CASSQNGRSCEGSGEKLFF
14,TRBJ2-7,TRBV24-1,CATSDPGQGREQYF
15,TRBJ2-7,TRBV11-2,CASSLGGLIGDEQYF
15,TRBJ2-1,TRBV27,CASSLYGTANNEQFF
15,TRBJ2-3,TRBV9,CASSLSGASTDTQYF
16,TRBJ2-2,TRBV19,CASSLTGGANTGELFF
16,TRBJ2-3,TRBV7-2,CASSLARQGGTDTQYF
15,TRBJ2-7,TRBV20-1,CSASRDIPGPYEQYF
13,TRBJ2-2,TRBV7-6,CASQPRGTGELFF
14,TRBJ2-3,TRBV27,CASSLGLAADTQYF
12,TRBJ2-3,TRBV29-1,CSVVIGTDTQYF
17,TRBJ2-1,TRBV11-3,CASSLVSGLAVSGEQFF
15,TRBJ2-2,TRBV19,CASSLGQTSAGELFF
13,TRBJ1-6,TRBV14,CASSQDAVSPLHF
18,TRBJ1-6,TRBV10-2,CASSDQTGGLTYNSPLHF